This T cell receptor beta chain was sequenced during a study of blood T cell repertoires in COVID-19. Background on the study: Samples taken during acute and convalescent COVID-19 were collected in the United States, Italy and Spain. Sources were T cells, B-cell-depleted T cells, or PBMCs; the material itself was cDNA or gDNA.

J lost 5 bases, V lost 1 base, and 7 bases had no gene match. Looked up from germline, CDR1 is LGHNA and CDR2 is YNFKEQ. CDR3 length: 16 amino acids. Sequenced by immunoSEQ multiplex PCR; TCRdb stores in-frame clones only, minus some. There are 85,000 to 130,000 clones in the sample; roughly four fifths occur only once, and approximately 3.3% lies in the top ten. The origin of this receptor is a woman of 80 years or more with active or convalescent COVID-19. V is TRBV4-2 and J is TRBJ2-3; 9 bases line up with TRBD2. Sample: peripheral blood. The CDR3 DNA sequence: TGTGCCAGCAGCCAAGTAATAGCGGGGGCTGGAGATACGCAGTATTTT. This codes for CASSQVIAGAGDTQYF.